These T cell receptor beta chains were read from a single sample in a study of OX40 agonist ivuxolimab in advanced cancers. TCRdb's copy holds only in-frame clones and misses some; the assay was immunoSEQ multiplex PCR. The sample carries about 79,000 clones, about 85% recorded once. The sequenced sample was CD4+ or CD8+ T cells sorted from blood, obtained in a trial of the OX40 agonist ivuxolimab. These receptors were taken from an adult with an advanced solid tumor such as melanoma, head and neck, liver or kidney cancer. The CDR3 runs from the conserved cysteine through the conserved F or W. D genes are given only for firm matches. Expanded clones get a size class; other rows say once, few or many, or leave the size out.

d_call | clone_size | j_call | v_call | cdr3_aa | cdr3_nt
NA | NA | TRBJ2-1 | TRBV30 | CAWRGSYEQFF | TGTGCCTGGAGAGGTTCGTATGAGCAGTTCTTC
NA | NA | TRBJ2-6 | TRBV2 | CASSGGRGFVSGANVLTF | TGTGCCAGCAGTGGGGGGCGGGGCTTCGTTTCTGGGGCCAACGTCCTGACTTTC
TRBD1 | once | TRBJ1-5 | TRBV7-9 | CASSPPGGGNQPQHF | TGTGCCAGCAGCCCCCCAGGGGGAGGCAATCAGCCCCAGCATTTT
TRBD1 | NA | TRBJ2-1 | TRBV27 | CASSARDSHNEQFF | TGTGCCAGCAGTGCCCGGGACAGTCACAATGAGCAGTTCTTC
NA | NA | TRBJ2-4 | TRBV7-3 | CASSERRENIQYF | TGTGCCAGCAGCGAAAGGAGGGAAAACATTCAGTACTTC
TRBD1 | NA | TRBJ2-1 | TRBV7-3 | CASSPNSGGTGQYNEQFF | TGTGCCAGCAGCCCCAACTCCGGCGGGACAGGCCAATACAATGAGCAGTTCTTC
NA | NA | TRBJ2-1 | TRBV5-1 | CASSLASRGFYNEQFF | TGCGCCAGCAGCTTGGCCTCCAGGGGCTTCTACAATGAGCAGTTCTTC
NA | NA | TRBJ2-5 | TRBV30 | CAWSGTAGETQYF | TGTGCCTGGAGCGGGACGGCGGGAGAGACCCAGTACTTC
NA | once | TRBJ2-7 | TRBV6-6 | CASSYSHATYEQYF | TGTGCCAGCAGTTACTCGCACGCTACCTACGAGCAGTACTTC
NA | NA | TRBJ1-3 | TRBV6-5 | CASSPWRTGNTIYF | TGTGCCAGCAGTCCTTGGAGGACTGGAAACACCATATATTTT
NA | NA | TRBJ1-4 | TRBV5-4 | CASSLVGTNEKLFF | TGTGCCAGCAGCTTGGTGGGAACTAATGAAAAACTGTTTTTT
NA | NA | TRBJ1-1 | TRBV21-1 | CASSDRGGTEAFF | TGTGCCAGCAGTGACAGGGGCGGCACTGAAGCTTTCTTT
NA | once | TRBJ2-3 | TRBV2 | CASSEWTVLPDTQYF | TGTGCCAGCAGTGAATGGACAGTACTTCCTGATACGCAGTATTTT
NA | NA | TRBJ2-1 | TRBV19 | CASLTSYNEQFF | TGTGCCAGTTTAACATCCTACAATGAGCAGTTCTTC
NA | NA | TRBJ1-2 | TRBV28 | CASSFPVYYGYTF | TGTGCCAGCAGTTTCCCAGTTTACTATGGCTACACCTTC
TRBD2 | NA | TRBJ2-7 | TRBV19 | CASSPSLAGGSEQYF | TGTGCCAGTAGTCCCTCACTAGCGGGAGGGAGCGAGCAGTACTTC
TRBD2 | NA | TRBJ2-3 | TRBV7-3 | CASSPGLAGGPDTQYF | TGTGCCAGCAGCCCTGGACTAGCGGGAGGGCCAGATACGCAGTATTTT
NA | NA | TRBJ2-3 | TRBV7-2 | CASSPPPSTRGASTDTQYF | TGTGCCAGCAGCCCACCCCCCTCAACGCGGGGTGCCAGCACAGATACGCAGTATTTT
NA | NA | TRBJ2-1 | TRBV27 | CASSFGGSWYNEQFF | TGTGCCAGCAGTTTCGGAGGGAGTTGGTACAATGAGCAGTTCTTC
NA | NA | TRBJ2-6 | TRBV6-1 | CASSDRPSPGANVLTF | TGTGCCAGCAGTGACCGTCCTAGTCCCGGGGCCAACGTCCTGACTTTC
NA | NA | TRBJ1-4 | TRBV5-1 | CASRIGHNEKLFF | TGCGCCAGCAGAATTGGACATAATGAAAAACTGTTTTTT
NA | NA | TRBJ2-1 | TRBV7-2 | CASSQEGGEQFF | TGTGCCAGCAGCCAAGAGGGGGGTGAGCAGTTCTTC
NA | once | TRBJ1-1 | TRBV14 | CASSQEGGREADTEAFF | TGTGCCAGCAGCCAAGAGGGAGGCAGGGAGGCGGACACTGAAGCTTTCTTT
NA | few | TRBJ2-7 | TRBV4-1 | CASSLTVGGYEQYF | TGCGCCAGCAGCCTTACAGTGGGCGGCTACGAGCAGTACTTC
TRBD1 | NA | TRBJ2-7 | TRBV27 | CASSLLPGQGGYEQYF | TGTGCCAGCAGTTTATTACCCGGACAGGGGGGCTACGAGCAGTACTTC
NA | NA | TRBJ2-3 | TRBV7-6 | CASSPLGWAASTDTQYF | TGTGCCAGCAGCCCCTTAGGGTGGGCGGCGAGCACAGATACGCAGTATTTT
NA | NA | TRBJ2-3 | TRBV11-2 | CASSIQGGSTDTQYF | TGTGCCAGCAGCATCCAGGGGGGGTCCACAGATACGCAGTATTTT
NA | NA | TRBJ1-5 | TRBV7-9 | CASSLGQGWNNQPQHF | TGTGCCAGCAGCTTAGGGCAGGGGTGGAACAATCAGCCCCAGCATTTT
NA | NA | TRBJ1-1 | TRBV11-1 | CASSPWGDEAFF | TGTGCCAGCAGCCCATGGGGGGATGAAGCTTTCTTT
NA | NA | TRBJ1-5 | TRBV19 | CASCLQGAGQPQHF | TGTGCCAGCTGCCTACAGGGTGCAGGTCAGCCCCAGCATTTT
TRBD1 | NA | TRBJ1-1 | TRBV4-2 | CASRPIGARDRVMAEAFF | TGTGCCAGCAGACCTATCGGAGCTCGGGACAGGGTTATGGCTGAAGCTTTCTTT
NA | NA | TRBJ2-3 | TRBV2 | CASWRGGTDTQYF | TGTGCCAGCTGGAGGGGCGGCACAGATACGCAGTATTTT
NA | NA | TRBJ2-7 | TRBV6-6 | CASIDHSRMSSYEQYF | TGTGCCAGCATAGACCATAGCCGAATGAGCTCCTACGAGCAGTACTTC
NA | NA | TRBJ1-3 | TRBV6-5 | CASQGVSGNTIYF | TGTGCCAGCCAGGGCGTCTCTGGAAACACCATATATTTT
NA | NA | TRBJ2-1 | TRBV2 | CASSGTDRKFYNEQFF | TGTGCCAGCAGTGGAACAGACAGGAAATTCTACAATGAGCAGTTCTTC
TRBD1 | NA | TRBJ2-5 | TRBV11-2 | CASSSGTEETQYF | TGTGCCAGCAGCTCCGGGACAGAAGAGACCCAGTACTTC
NA | NA | TRBJ2-5 | TRBV4-1 | CASSQNRVQETQYF | TGCGCCAGCAGCCAGAACAGGGTACAAGAGACCCAGTACTTC
TRBD1 | NA | TRBJ2-5 | TRBV7-6 | CASSSRPKDRGGETQYF | TGTGCCAGCAGCTCAAGACCAAAGGACAGGGGGGGAGAGACCCAGTACTTC
TRBD1 | NA | TRBJ2-5 | TRBV6-1 | CASSPGQLQETQYF | TGTGCCAGCAGTCCGGGACAGCTCCAAGAGACCCAGTACTTC
NA | NA | TRBJ1-2 | TRBV11-1 | CASSLASGGDGYTF | TGTGCCAGCAGCTTAGCGTCCGGGGGGGACGGCTACACCTTC
TRBD1 | NA | TRBJ1-2 | TRBV7-9 | CASSSGQGNYGYTF | TGTGCCAGCAGCTCGGGACAGGGCAACTATGGCTACACCTTC
NA | few | TRBJ2-5 | TRBV7-8 | CASSFERFPETQYF | TGTGCCAGCAGCTTCGAGCGGTTCCCAGAGACCCAGTACTTC
TRBD2 | NA | TRBJ2-5 | TRBV5-8 | CASSSPGGRGETQYF | TGTGCCAGCAGCTCCCCGGGGGGGCGAGGGGAGACCCAGTACTTC
TRBD2 | NA | TRBJ2-7 | TRBV7-2 | CASSPPGSGTSGRWYEQYF | TGTGCCAGCAGCCCCCCTGGCTCCGGGACTAGCGGGAGGTGGTACGAGCAGTACTTC
TRBD1 | NA | TRBJ2-1 | TRBV18 | CASSTTGANSYNEQFF | TGTGCCAGCTCGACGACAGGGGCAAACTCCTACAATGAGCAGTTCTTC
TRBD1 | NA | TRBJ1-2 | TRBV9 | CASSETGQGGYTF | TGTGCCAGCAGCGAGACGGGACAGGGTGGCTACACCTTC
NA | NA | TRBJ1-2 | TRBV11-1 | CASSLEGDGYTF | TGTGCCAGCAGCTTAGAAGGGGATGGCTACACCTTC
NA | NA | TRBJ2-7 | TRBV7-9 | CASSFLRQGGEQYF | TGTGCCAGCAGCTTCCTACGACAAGGGGGCGAGCAGTACTTC
TRBD1 | NA | TRBJ2-7 | TRBV6-6 | CASSPGTGRDYEQYF | TGTGCCAGCAGTCCCGGGACAGGGAGGGACTACGAGCAGTACTTC
NA | NA | TRBJ2-5 | TRBV9 | CASSEGNSRDQETQYF | TGTGCCAGCAGCGAGGGAAACAGCCGAGACCAAGAGACCCAGTACTTC
TRBD2 | NA | TRBJ2-7 | TRBV5-4 | CASSWGTSGGLNEQYF | TGTGCCAGCAGCTGGGGGACTAGCGGGGGGCTGAACGAGCAGTACTTC
NA | NA | TRBJ1-3 | TRBV6-5 | CASSQGNTIYF | TGTGCCAGCAGCCAGGGGAACACCATATATTTT
NA | NA | TRBJ1-1 | TRBV27 | CASSSRARTEAFF | TGTGCCAGCAGCTCCAGAGCCCGCACTGAAGCTTTCTTT
TRBD1 | NA | TRBJ1-5 | TRBV4-1 | CASRGQGNQPQHF | TGCGCCAGCAGGGGACAGGGCAATCAGCCCCAGCATTTT
TRBD1 | once | TRBJ2-2 | TRBV5-5 | CASSDRGITAGELFF | TGTGCCAGCAGCGACAGGGGTATAACGGCCGGGGAGCTGTTTTTT